The clone carrying this T cell receptor (beta chain) turned up a few times. The antigen remains unidentified. V shed 2 bases, J shed 5 bases, and the junction held 0 bases outside the gene matches. Germline loops: CDR1 KGHSH, CDR2 LQKENI. The CDR3 length is 14 residues. This sample is drawn from a study of beta chain features in type 1 diabetes. About the study: All samples combined gave just under 110 million sorted cells for examination. Overall study findings and caveats: TCRB CDR3 length was moderately but significantly reduced in all four CD4+ subsets of Type 1 diabetes patients. VDJ junctions from type 1 diabetes patients carried fewer insertions and larger deletions. In patients and controls equally, PCR might favor templates that are shorter.

The entirety of the isolated RNA underwent reverse transcription, so expressed TCRB transcripts were sequenced. The protocol was immunoSEQ multiplex PCR, while the TCRdb copy is restricted to in-frame clones and leaves out a portion. The table lists 350,000 to 450,000 clones, about 15% of them singletons, with about 0.04% in the top ten. This rearrangement joins TRBV18 to TRBJ2-7; 13 bases line up with TRBD2. The source is a man aged 25 to 40 in good health. Sequenced sample: naive CD4+ T cells from blood. The CDR3: CASSPGLAGDEQYF. CDR3 coding DNA: TGTGCCAGCTCACCAGGACTAGCGGGGGACGAGCAGTACTTC.